Below, 21 T cell receptor beta chains from the same sample are listed, as sequenced in a study of blood T cell repertoires in COVID-19. Libraries were prepared by immunoSEQ multiplex PCR; TCRdb keeps only in-frame clonotypes and omits some of them. This table has about 160,000 clones, 75% to 90% appearing once. The source material was peripheral blood. The receptor source for this set is a woman aged 55-69 years with active or convalescent COVID-19.

The chain combines TRBV11-3 with TRBJ2-6; D is unresolved. The germline CDR1 and CDR2 sequences are SGHNT and YENEEA. The CDR3 has 13 residues. V gave up 5 bases and J gave up 6 bases, with 8 bases separating them. CDR3 loop: CASSPQMANVLTF. The CDR3 region has the DNA TGTGCCAGCAGCCCCCAGATGGCCAACGTCCTGACTTTC.

Points on this clone: Additional DNA sequences in this sample encode the identical CDR3. The chain combines TRBV5-1 with TRBJ2-7, with D maybe TRBD1 (5 bases). From germline, CDR1 is SGHRS and CDR2 YFSETQ. CDR3 length equals 13 residues. V dropped 0 bases and J dropped 1 base, with 5 bases sitting between them. The CDR3 nucleotides are TGCGCCAGCAGCTTGGACAGGTCCTACGAGCAGTACTTC. The encoded protein is CASSLDRSYEQYF.

The V and J genes are TRBV5-1 and TRBJ2-5; tentatively, D is TRBD2 (6 bases). The V gene's germline CDR1 is SGHRS and CDR2 YFSETQ. The V end was cut by 8 bases, the J end by 5 bases, with 19 bases between. This CDR3 has 14 amino acids. CDR3 DNA sequence: TGCGCCAGTGCCGGCGGGGTCCCAGGGGAGACCCAGTACTTC. It codes for CASAGGVPGETQYF.

The chain couples TRBV7-8 to TRBJ2-5; 14 positions agree with TRBD2. The CDR3 has 16 residues. J lost 4 bases, V lost 5 bases, and 6 bases had no gene match. Per germline, CDR1 SGHVS and CDR2 FQNEAQ. The CDR3, as DNA: TGTGCCAGCAGCCGCGGACTAGCGGGGGGTAGAGAGACCCAGTACTTC. Protein sequence: CASSRGLAGGRETQYF.

The CDR3 sequence is CASSYTSGTEAFF. The CDR3 DNA follows: TGTGCCAGCAGTTACACCTCGGGCACTGAAGCTTTCTTT. The chain uses TRBV6-2 or TRBV6-3 and TRBJ1-1; no clear D. This CDR3 spans 13 amino acids. From germline, CDR1 is MNHEY and CDR2 SVGEGT. V lost 2 bases and J lost 4, with 8 bases in between.

The gene calls are TRBV6-2 or TRBV6-3 and TRBJ1-1; no definite D call. This CDR3 contains 13 residues. CDR1 MNHEY and CDR2 SVGEGT come from the germline V gene. V shed 0 bases and J shed 3 bases, with 5 bases lying between them. The CDR3 reads CASSYSSYTEAFF. The DNA for the CDR3 is TGTGCCAGCAGTTACTCGAGTTACACTGAAGCTTTCTTT.

The rearrangement uses TRBV12-3 or TRBV12-4 and TRBJ2-2, with D unclear. CDR3 size: 13 residues. The germline V and J ends were trimmed by 2 bases and 6 bases, with 7 bases remaining between them. The CDR3 sequence is CASSLNGPGELFF. The DNA for the CDR3 is TGTGCCAGCAGTTTAAACGGTCCCGGGGAGCTGTTTTTT.

The chain combines TRBV4-3 with TRBJ2-5; maybe TRBD2 (6 bases). Trimming pared 3 bases from V and 0 bases from J, leaving 17 bases between. The CDR3 runs to 17 residues. Looked up from germline, CDR1 is LGHNA and CDR2 is YSLEER. The CDR3 region has the DNA TGCGCCAGCAGCCAGGCAACCGGGACTGTGTACCAAGAGACCCAGTACTTC. Translated, it gives CASSQATGTVYQETQYF.

CDR3 in amino acids: CASSFASGGAQEQFF. The CDR3 nucleotides read TGTGCCAGCAGCTTCGCGAGCGGGGGGGCCCAAGAGCAGTTCTTC. This chain joins TRBV7-2 and TRBJ2-1; 10 nucleotides line up with TRBD2. Trimming removed 3 bases from V and 10 bases from J; junction bases left unmatched: 9. This CDR3 has 15 residues. Looked up from germline, CDR1 is SGHTA and CDR2 is FQGNSA.

This clone has a single count. The chain uses TRBV30 and TRBJ2-3; D uncertain. Looked up from germline, CDR1 is GTSNPN and CDR2 is SVGIG (reference sequence). The CDR3 runs 12 residues. Trimming cost V 2 bases and J 2 bases, with 5 bases left between them. The CDR3 spells CAWSILTDTQYF. In DNA, the CDR3 is TGTGCCTGGAGTATACTCACAGATACGCAGTATTTT.

The chain carries TRBV19 and TRBJ2-5; perhaps TRBD2 as D (6 bases). V was cut by 4 bases and J by 5 bases, with 17 bases left in between. The CDR3 has 15 amino acids. Germline CDR1 is LNHDA and CDR2 is SQIVND (reference sequence). Written as DNA, the CDR3 is TGTGCCAGTAGTACCCGCCGGGGGACCCGGGAGACCCAGTACTTC. This sequence encodes CASSTRRGTRETQYF.

The rearrangement uses TRBV12-5 and TRBJ1-6, with 7 bases fitting TRBD1. This CDR3 comprises 14 residues. The V gene's germline CDR1 is LGHNT and CDR2 FRNRAP. The V gene end was trimmed by 9 bases and the J gene end by 4 bases; junction bases not matched to a gene: 6. This CDR3 is CASYGTEYNSPLHF. The CDR3 DNA reads as TGTGCTAGCTACGGGACAGAATATAATTCACCCCTCCACTTT.

The chain recombines TRBV9 with TRBJ2-1; maybe TRBD1 (5 bases). The CDR3 totals 13 residues. The V gene's germline CDR1 is SGDLS and CDR2 YYNGEE. The V end lost 0 bases, the J end lost 7 bases, and 8 bases lay between the germline ends. The CDR3 DNA reads TGTGCCAGCAGCGTAGGGGCAGGGAATGAGCAGTTCTTC. Translating it yields CASSVGAGNEQFF.

V gene TRBV18 combines with J gene TRBJ1-1, with 7 bases aligning to TRBD1. V lost 1 base and J lost 2; bases outside the gene matches: 7. Germline values: CDR1 KGHSH, CDR2 LQKENI. This CDR3 is 16 amino acids long. CDR3 region: CASSPQQNRGNTEAFF. Here the CDR3 DNA reads TGTGCCAGCTCACCACAGCAAAACAGGGGTAACACTGAAGCTTTCTTT.

The rearrangement links TRBV3-1 (or the pseudogene TRBV3-2) to TRBJ2-5; TRBD1 matches at 7 bases. CDR1 and CDR2 (germline): LGHDT, YNNKEL (reference sequence). Trimming at V came to 7 bases and at J to 2 bases, leaving 10 bases not matched to a gene. The CDR3 runs 15 residues. CDR3 region: CASTPGQISQETQYF. The CDR3 bases are TGTGCCAGCACCCCGGGACAGATATCTCAAGAGACCCAGTACTTC.

The rearrangement joins TRBV11-2 to TRBJ2-7; D ambiguous. The CDR3 consists of 12 residues. V was shortened by 4 bases and J by 0 bases, with 4 bases between the two germline ends. From germline, CDR1 is SGHAT and CDR2 FQNNGV. The DNA for the CDR3 is TGTGCCAGCAGCTCAGGCTCCTACGAGCAGTACTTC. This sequence encodes CASSSGSYEQYF.

This chain uses TRBV7-2 with TRBJ2-7; 9 nucleotides align to TRBD1. The J segment lost 3 bases and the V segment lost 5 bases, leaving 5 bases of the junction unmatched. The CDR3 has 14 amino acids. Germline CDR1 reads SGHTA; CDR2 reads FQGNSA. CDR3 protein: CASSPPGQGYEQYF. CDR3 coding DNA: TGTGCCAGCAGCCCACCGGGACAGGGCTACGAGCAGTACTTC.

The V gene is TRBV3-1 (or the pseudogene TRBV3-2), the J gene TRBJ1-4; 9 nucleotides agree with TRBD1. The length of the CDR3 is 13 residues. After removal of 4 bases from V and 7 bases from J, the junction contained 1 base not matched to a gene. The germline CDR1 and CDR2 sequences are LGHDT and YNNKEL (reference sequence). The CDR3, as DNA: TGTGCCAGCAGCCTGGGACAGGGTGAAAAACTGTTTTTT. This gives the protein CASSLGQGEKLFF.

The chain is built from TRBV6-2 or TRBV6-3 and TRBJ2-1, with D possibly being TRBD1 (6 bases). The germline V and J ends were trimmed by 1 base and 7 bases, with 11 bases remaining between them. This CDR3 contains 14 residues. Germline CDR1 MNHEY, CDR2 SVGEGT. The CDR3 region is CASSYWAGENEQFF. The CDR3 coding sequence is TGTGCCAGCAGTTACTGGGCAGGGGAGAATGAGCAGTTCTTC.

The chain links TRBV4-3 to TRBJ1-5; no reliable D call. V was clipped by 0 bases and J by 2 bases, with 11 bases between them. CDR1 is LGHNA and CDR2 is YSLEER in the germline V gene. This CDR3 has 16 amino acids. The CDR3 is CASSQDYRLGNQPQHF. CDR3 nucleotides: TGCGCCAGCAGCCAAGATTACCGGTTAGGCAATCAGCCCCAGCATTTT.

This clone was observed a few times. The rearrangement uses TRBV4-1 and TRBJ2-1; perhaps TRBD1 as D (5 bases). V was cut by 1 base and J by 0 bases, with 10 bases left in between. CDR1 is MGHRA, CDR2 YSYEKL, per germline. This CDR3 region has 16 residues. CDR3 sequence reads: CASSQGSGPSYNEQFF. In DNA, the CDR3 is TGCGCCAGCAGCCAAGGATCAGGGCCCTCCTACAATGAGCAGTTCTTC.